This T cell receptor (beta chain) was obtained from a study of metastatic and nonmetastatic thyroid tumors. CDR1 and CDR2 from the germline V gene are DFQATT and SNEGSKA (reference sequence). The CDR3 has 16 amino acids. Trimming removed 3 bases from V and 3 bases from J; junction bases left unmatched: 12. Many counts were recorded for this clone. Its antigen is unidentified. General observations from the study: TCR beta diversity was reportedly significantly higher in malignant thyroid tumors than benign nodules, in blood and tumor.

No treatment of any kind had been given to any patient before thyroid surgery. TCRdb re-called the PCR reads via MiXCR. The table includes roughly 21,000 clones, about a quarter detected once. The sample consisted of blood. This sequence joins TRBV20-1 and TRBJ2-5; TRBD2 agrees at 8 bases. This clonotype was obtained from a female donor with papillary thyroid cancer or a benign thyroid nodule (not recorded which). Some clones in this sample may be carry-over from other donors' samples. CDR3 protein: CSASPIKAGVEETQYF. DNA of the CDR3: TGCAGTGCTAGCCCCATTAAAGCGGGAGTAGAAGAGACCCAGTACTTC.